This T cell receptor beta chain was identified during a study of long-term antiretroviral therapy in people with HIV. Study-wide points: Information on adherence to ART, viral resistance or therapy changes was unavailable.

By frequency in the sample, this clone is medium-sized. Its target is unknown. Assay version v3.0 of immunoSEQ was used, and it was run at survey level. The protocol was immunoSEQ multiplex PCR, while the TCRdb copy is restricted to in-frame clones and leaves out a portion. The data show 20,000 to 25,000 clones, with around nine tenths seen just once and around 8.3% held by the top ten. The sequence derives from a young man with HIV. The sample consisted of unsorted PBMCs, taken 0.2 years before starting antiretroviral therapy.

The CDR3 DNA sequence: TGCGCCAGCAGCTTGGGGACAGGGGGCCTCTACACTGAAGCTTTCTTT. Translation: CASSLGTGGLYTEAFF. The rearrangement links TRBV5-1 to TRBJ1-1; 11 nucleotides align to TRBD1. CDR1 is SGHRS and CDR2 is YFSETQ in the germline V gene. This CDR3 has 16 residues. Germline trimming cut 0 bases from V and 3 bases from J; bases unmatched to any gene: 4.